Below, 14 T cell receptor beta chains from the same sample are listed, as sequenced in a study of blood T cell repertoires in COVID-19 (TCRdb year 2020). Libraries came from the immunoSEQ multiplex PCR assay. TCRdb provides this immuneACCESS table in a form limited to in-frame rearrangements. Some clones are lacking; in checked studies, under half of them reflect an unresolved V gene, and why the rest are absent is not known. The sample table records 130,000 or so clones; 75% to 90% of these occur just once. The ten largest account for more than 15% of the sample. Sequencing used PBMCs or T cells enriched from blood (not recorded which). These receptors were taken from a man in his thirties or forties who had recovered from COVID-19.

This CDR3 reads CASSITAGELFF. CDR3 bases: TGTGCCAGCAGCATTACAGCCGGGGAGCTGTTTTTT. The V call is TRBV5-4, the J call TRBJ2-2; D gene ambiguous. In germline, CDR1 is SGHNT, CDR2 YYREEE (reference sequence). The CDR3 contains 12 residues. Between the trimmed V and J ends, which lost 4 bases and 6 bases, there was a span of 7 bases.

V gene TRBV10-2 combines with J gene TRBJ2-2; TRBD2 matches at 13 bases. V trimming: 6 bases; J trimming: 4 bases; junction bases outside the gene matches: 8. The CDR3 runs to 17 residues. CDR1 is WSHSY and CDR2 is SAAADI in the germline V gene. The CDR3, as DNA: TGCGCCAGCAGGGGGACTAGCGGGAAGGGCAGCACCGGGGAGCTGTTTTTT. It specifies CASRGTSGKGSTGELFF.

V is TRBV7-9 and J is TRBJ2-6, with D possibly matching TRBD1 (6 bases). V shed 5 bases and J shed 2 bases, with 13 bases lying between them. The CDR3 totals 16 residues. Germline values: CDR1 SEHNR, CDR2 FQNEAQ (reference sequence). CDR3 DNA: TGTGCCAGCAGCCCCCTTAGGGGGACTGGGGCCAACGTCCTGACTTTC. It is translated as CASSPLRGTGANVLTF.

The chain links TRBV19 to TRBJ1-4; no reliable D call. Trimming took 1 base from V and 8 from J, leaving 8 bases between them. The germline V gene has CDR1 LNHDA and CDR2 SQIVND (reference sequence). The CDR3 consists of 13 residues. The CDR3 is CASSIVLQEKLFF. The CDR3 nucleotides read TGTGCCAGTAGTATAGTTCTGCAGGAAAAACTGTTTTTT.

The rearrangement links TRBV18 to TRBJ2-5; D is ambiguous. V was shortened by 3 bases and J by 0 bases, with 20 bases between the two germline ends. Looked up from germline, CDR1 is KGHSH and CDR2 is LQKENI. The length of the CDR3 is 18 residues. The DNA for the CDR3 is TGTGCCAGCTCACCCTTCGTCTTGACTGCAGAGTACCAAGAGACCCAGTACTTC. Its protein is CASSPFVLTAEYQETQYF. The full variable domain, with the rest looked up from reference TRBV18 and TRBJ2-5, is NAGVMQNPRHLVRRRGQEARLRCSPMKGHSHVYWYRQLPEEGLKFMVYLQKENIIDESGMPKERFSAEFPKEGPSILRIQQVVRGDSAAYFCASSPFVLTAEYQETQYFGPGTRLLVL.

This chain uses TRBV27 with TRBJ1-4; 8 nucleotides match TRBD1. Unmatched junction bases numbered 8, after V lost 4 bases and J lost 7 bases. Germline CDR1 MNHEY, CDR2 SMNVEV (reference sequence). The CDR3 extends over 15 amino acids. CDR3 residues: CASSSLTGGGEKLFF. In DNA form, the CDR3 reads TGTGCCAGCAGTTCCCTTACAGGGGGAGGTGAAAAACTGTTTTTT.

V is TRBV2 and J is TRBJ2-2; a possible D gene is TRBD2 (6 bases). Germline lookup yields CDR1 SNHLY and CDR2 FYNNEI. The CDR3 is 15 amino acids. V was trimmed by 6 bases and J by 1 base, leaving 12 bases between them. CDR3 residues: CASRAGTLNTGELFF. The CDR3 region has the DNA TGTGCCAGCAGGGCCGGGACTCTGAACACCGGGGAGCTGTTTTTT.

The CDR3 is CSALMGADSGFYNEQFF. The CDR3 coding sequence is TGCAGCGCCCTCATGGGGGCGGATAGCGGGTTTTACAATGAGCAGTTCTTC. The J gene is TRBJ2-1, the V gene TRBV29-1, with D possibly being TRBD2 (7 bases). This CDR3 contains 17 residues. The V gene's germline CDR1 is SQVTM and CDR2 ANQGSEA. Trimming stripped 7 bases from V and 4 bases from J, with 26 bases between.

The chain links TRBV7-9 to TRBJ2-2; 7 bases align to TRBD2. Trimming took 2 bases from V and 5 from J; bases not matched to a gene: 5. This CDR3 spans 15 amino acids. CDR1 SEHNR and CDR2 FQNEAQ come from the germline V gene (reference sequence). Here the CDR3 reads CASSLFAGETGELFF. The CDR3 nucleotides are TGTGCCAGCAGCTTATTTGCGGGGGAAACCGGGGAGCTGTTTTTT.

The chain uses TRBV10-3 and TRBJ1-2; D is perhaps TRBD1 (5 bases). This CDR3 comprises 12 residues. CDR1 and CDR2 from the germline V gene are ENHRY and SYGVKD. V shed 3 bases and J shed 8 bases, with 10 bases lying between them. CDR3 sequence: CAISDPRGGYTF. The DNA of the CDR3 is TGTGCCATCAGTGACCCTCGGGGGGGCTACACCTTC.

The chain recombines TRBV5-5 with TRBJ1-1; 8 nucleotides match TRBD1. V lost 4 bases to trimming and J lost 0 bases; unmatched junction nucleotides: 8. Germline V gives CDR1 SGHKS, CDR2 YYEKEE (reference sequence). CDR3 length: 16 amino acids. The CDR3 region is CASSQTGVRLNTEAFF. The CDR3 coding sequence is TGTGCCAGCAGCCAGACAGGGGTACGGCTGAACACTGAAGCTTTCTTT.

This clone has just a few counts. The chain has TRBV7-9 and TRBJ2-1; no firm D call. Germline V lookup: CDR1 SEHNR, CDR2 FQNEAQ (reference sequence). There are 16 residues in the CDR3. The V end lost 1 base, the J end lost 0 bases, and 10 bases lay between the germline ends. CDR3 sequence reads: CASSLGHSYSYNEQFF. The CDR3 region has the DNA TGTGCCAGCAGCTTAGGACACAGCTACTCCTACAATGAGCAGTTCTTC.

J is TRBJ1-6 and V is TRBV3-1 (or the pseudogene TRBV3-2); D remains ambiguous. Germline lookup yields CDR1 LGHDT and CDR2 YNNKEL (reference sequence). Trimming took 2 bases from V and 0 from J, leaving 5 bases between them. The CDR3 loop spans 15 amino acids. The CDR3 spells CASSQSSSYNSPLHF. DNA of the CDR3: TGTGCCAGCAGCCAATCCAGCTCCTATAATTCACCCCTCCACTTT.

The chain is built from TRBV5-1 and TRBJ1-2, with 7 bases that match TRBD1. With V trimmed by 4 bases and J by 5 bases, 17 bases remained unmatched. Germline V gives CDR1 SGHRS, CDR2 YFSETQ. The CDR3 is 17 amino acids. The DNA for the CDR3 is TGCGCCAGCAGCCCGACGGACAGGATGAGCTCCATTTATGGCTACACCTTC. This encodes CASSPTDRMSSIYGYTF.